The 15 T cell receptor beta chains presented below share a single source sample, sequenced in a study of cytomegalovirus exposure and HLA in healthy donors. Vbeta (60) and Jbeta (13) primers were used in the PCR. Using immunoSEQ multiplex PCR, the repertoire was profiled, and TCRdb retains in-frame clones only, with some absent. Here the sample spans about 130,000 clones, approximately 82% being singletons. Sample: PBMCs. All receptors derive from a woman between 18 and 29 years old in good health and CMV-seropositive.

The V gene is TRBV27, the J gene TRBJ2-7; 10 positions match TRBD1. V was clipped by 3 bases and J by 5 bases; unmatched bases: 7. CDR1 is MNHEY and CDR2 is SMNVEV in the germline V gene (reference sequence). The CDR3 totals 15 residues. The CDR3 is CASSLSGTGAHEQYF. The CDR3 coding sequence is TGTGCCAGCAGTTTGTCCGGGACAGGGGCCCACGAGCAGTACTTC.

This clone was observed a single time. The chain combines TRBV5-4 with TRBJ2-5; 8 bases are shared with TRBD1. Trimming took 4 bases from V and 4 from J; bases not matched to a gene: 9. This CDR3 spans 15 amino acids. CDR1 and CDR2 from the germline V gene are SGHNT and YYREEE (reference sequence). DNA for the CDR3: TGTGCCAGCAGCCCGCCCACAGGGGGTGGAGAGACCCAGTACTTC. Translating gives CASSPPTGGGETQYF.

J is TRBJ1-1 and V is TRBV5-1; 7 positions match TRBD1. The germline V gene has CDR1 SGHRS and CDR2 YFSETQ. V shed 4 bases and J 3 bases; nucleotides not matched to a gene: 3. The CDR3 sequence is 13 residues long. The DNA of the CDR3 is TGCGCCAGCAGCCAAGACAGGGACACTGAAGCTTTCTTT. It codes for CASSQDRDTEAFF.

J is TRBJ1-2 and V is TRBV28; no clear D. With 5 bases removed from V and 0 bases from J, the gap between germline ends came to 4 bases. This CDR3 spans 12 amino acids. The germline V gene has CDR1 MDHEN and CDR2 SYDVKM. In nucleotides, the CDR3 is TGTGCCAGCAGTCCGTCTAACTATGGCTACACCTTC. Residues: CASSPSNYGYTF.

The CDR3 loop is CASSQGQGVYQPQHF. The CDR3 DNA sequence: TGTGCCAGCAGTCAAGGACAGGGTGTGTATCAGCCCCAGCATTTT. V and J are TRBV6-1 and TRBJ1-5; 8 bases line up with TRBD1. CDR1 is MNHNS, CDR2 SASEGT, per germline. V gave up 5 bases and J gave up 5 bases; unmatched junction bases: 8. This CDR3 is 15 amino acids long.

This chain connects TRBV29-1 to TRBJ1-1; TRBD1 might be the D (5 bases). The CDR3 has 13 residues. Germline V gene sequence: CDR1 SQVTM, CDR2 ANQGSEA. Deletions cut 7 bases from V and 6 bases from J, with 18 bases between. The CDR3 sequence is CSGGQGRGAEAFF. The CDR3 nucleotides are TGCAGCGGGGGCCAGGGACGGGGGGCTGAAGCTTTCTTT.

This clone was recorded once. The CDR3 DNA follows: TGTGCCAGCAGTGAATGGGGGACAGGGGACACTGAAGCTTTCTTT. It translates to CASSEWGTGDTEAFF. This chain joins TRBV25-1 and TRBJ1-1; 10 bases line up with TRBD1. After removal of 1 base from V and 3 bases from J, the junction contained 2 bases not matched to a gene. Germline values: CDR1 MGHDK, CDR2 SYGVNS. The CDR3 is 15 amino acids.

The CDR3 bases are TGTGCCAGCAGTTACCTGGTTGGGGGGGCCGGAGAGACCCAGTACTTC. This gives the protein CASSYLVGGAGETQYF. The chain is built from TRBV6-5 and TRBJ2-5, with D possibly TRBD2 on 7 matching bases. Germline loops: CDR1 MNHEY, CDR2 SVGAGI. Trimming cost V 2 bases and J 4 bases, with 17 bases left between them. The CDR3 has 16 amino acids.

The chain recombines TRBV29-1 with TRBJ2-6; 7 bases fit TRBD1. The germline V gene encodes CDR1 SQVTM and CDR2 ANQGSEA. The CDR3 consists of 19 residues. The trim removed 1 base at V and 0 bases at J, leaving 12 bases unmatched. CDR3 DNA sequence: TGCAGCGTTGAAGTCGGAGGCGAGGGGGCCTACTCTGGGGCCAACGTCCTGACTTTC. Translated, it gives CSVEVGGEGAYSGANVLTF.

The rearrangement joins TRBV29-1 to TRBJ2-7; the match to TRBD1 covers 7 bases. Germline V gene lookup returns CDR1 SQVTM and CDR2 ANQGSEA. The CDR3 sequence is 12 residues long. V lost 8 bases and J lost 3; bases outside the gene matches: 7. CDR3 amino acids: CSMIRDSYEQYF. In DNA form, the CDR3 reads TGCAGCATGATCCGGGACAGCTACGAGCAGTACTTC.

This clone was detected only a few times. This chain links TRBV5-6 with TRBJ2-5; D is ambiguous. Trimming stripped 0 bases from V and 5 bases from J, with 5 bases between. CDR1 is SGHDT and CDR2 is YYEEEE in the germline V gene. The CDR3 totals 12 residues. The CDR3 region is CASSLARETQYF. CDR3 DNA: TGTGCCAGCAGCTTGGCGCGGGAGACCCAGTACTTC.

The chain recombines TRBV28 with TRBJ2-7; 11 nucleotides line up with TRBD2. This CDR3 contains 15 residues. CDR1 and CDR2 from the germline V gene are MDHEN and SYDVKM. Trimming removed 6 bases from V and 5 bases from J; junction bases left unmatched: 9. This chain's CDR3 is CASSPALAGDHEQYF. For the CDR3, the DNA is TGTGCCAGCAGCCCGGCACTAGCGGGGGATCACGAGCAGTACTTC. Complete variable domain (other parts from reference TRBV28 and TRBJ2-7): DVKVTQSSRYLVKRTGEKVFLECVQDMDHENMFWYRQDPGLGLRLIYFSYDVKMKEKGDIPEGYSVSREKKERFSLILESASTNQTSMYLCASSPALAGDHEQYFGPGTRLTVT.

The gene calls are TRBV6-5 and TRBJ2-7; tentative D call: TRBD1 (6 bases). Germline V gene lookup returns CDR1 MNHEY and CDR2 SVGAGI. The CDR3 spans 12 residues. The ends were cut back, 5 bases at V and 7 bases at J, with 12 bases in the middle. CDR3 residues: CASSQTGWEQYF. The CDR3 DNA reads as TGTGCCAGCAGTCAGACAGGTTGGGAGCAGTACTTC.

CDR3 sequence reads: CSVLPLLAGEETQYF. CDR3 DNA sequence: TGCAGCGTTCTTCCCTTACTAGCGGGGGAAGAGACCCAGTACTTC. The V call is TRBV29-1, the J call TRBJ2-5; 11 bases map to TRBD2. The CDR3 runs to 15 residues. CDR1 SQVTM and CDR2 ANQGSEA come from the germline V gene. V shed 5 bases, J shed 3 bases, and the junction held 8 bases outside the gene matches.

The chain uses TRBV5-1 and TRBJ1-2; D not resolved. This CDR3 contains 13 residues. The germline V and J ends were trimmed by 8 bases and 7 bases, with 18 bases remaining between them. CDR1 is SGHRS and CDR2 is YFSETQ in the germline V gene. CDR3 in amino acids: CASEQYPRAGYTF. The CDR3 DNA reads as TGCGCCAGTGAACAGTATCCCAGAGCTGGCTACACCTTC.